This T cell receptor beta chain was documented in a study of shared clonotypes between healthy human individuals. V lost 8 bases and J lost 2; bases outside the gene matches: 4. Germline assignment: CDR1 SQVTM and CDR2 ANQGSEA. The CDR3 totals 12 residues. Sequencing used immunoSEQ multiplex PCR; TCRdb keeps in-frame clones, though not all of them. The table lists some 490,000 clones, approximately 84% of them singletons, with more than 9.5% in the top ten. The TCR was taken from a woman aged 35 to 49 in good health. Some clones in this sample may be carry-over from other donors' samples. This chain joins TRBV29-1 and TRBJ2-5; 8 bases line up with TRBD1. The sample comprised PBMCs. The CDR3 reads CSTRTGQETQYF. CDR3 nucleotides: TGCAGCACGCGGACAGGGCAAGAGACCCAGTACTTC.